The 26 T cell receptor beta chains below come from one sample, sequenced in a study of cytomegalovirus exposure and HLA in healthy donors. The study ran its PCR with 60 Vbeta and 13 Jbeta primers. Sequenced by immunoSEQ multiplex PCR; TCRdb stores in-frame clones only, minus some. The sample has about 130,000 clones; 70% to 80% are singletons. Material for sequencing was PBMCs. The origin of the receptors is a man aged 40-55 years in good health and CMV-seronegative.

The V and J genes are TRBV7-3 and TRBJ2-5; D is unclear. Germline CDR1 and CDR2: SGHTA and FQGTGA. Trimming left V 2 bases short and J 5 bases short, with 15 bases between. CDR3 length: 15 residues. The CDR3 sequence is CASSLLGISLETQYF. The CDR3 nucleotides are TGTGCCAGCAGCTTACTTGGCATATCTTTGGAGACCCAGTACTTC.

The sample holds a few counts of this clone. The limits of the CDR3 on the DNA are not certain, so only TCRdb's listed CDR3 is given. This sequence joins TRBV6-6 and TRBJ1-6; the table's D call of TRBD1 was not tested on the DNA. Germline CDR1 reads MNHNY; CDR2 reads SVGAGI (reference sequence). The CDR3 numbers 16 amino acids, ends counted. The CDR3 here is CASILGQIFDNSPLHF.

The chain combines TRBV5-6 with TRBJ2-1; 9 bases map to TRBD2. The trim removed 0 bases at V and 6 bases at J, leaving 7 bases unmatched. The germline V gene encodes CDR1 SGHDT and CDR2 YYEEEE. The CDR3 is 16 amino acids. CDR3 in amino acids: CASSLVAGAGGNEQFF. The CDR3 coding sequence is TGTGCCAGCAGCTTGGTAGCGGGGGCCGGGGGCAATGAGCAGTTCTTC.

The chain is built from TRBV19 and TRBJ1-5; 7 nucleotides line up with TRBD1. The CDR3 runs to 14 residues. Germline CDR1 and CDR2: LNHDA and SQIVND (reference sequence). V shed 7 bases and J 7 bases; nucleotides not matched to a gene: 10. CDR3 in DNA: TGTGCCAGTAACGCAGGGGGTAGGCGACAGCCCCAGCATTTT. Encoded protein: CASNAGGRRQPQHF.

The V gene is TRBV7-9, the J gene TRBJ2-7, with 7 bases matching TRBD1. Germline V lookup: CDR1 SEHNR, CDR2 FQNEAQ (reference sequence). CDR3 length: 15 amino acids. V lost 5 bases to trimming and J lost 1 base; unmatched junction nucleotides: 8. The CDR3 nucleotides are TGTGCCAGCAGCGAGGACAGGACTTGGTCCTACGAGCAGTACTTC. This codes for CASSEDRTWSYEQYF.

J is TRBJ1-2 and V is TRBV27; D is possibly TRBD1 (6 bases). Germline assignment: CDR1 MNHEY and CDR2 SMNVEV (reference sequence). The CDR3 covers 15 residues. The germline V and J ends were trimmed by 3 bases and 1 base, with 12 bases remaining between them. Written as DNA, the CDR3 is TGTGCCAGCAGTTTGGACAGCGCCTTTAACTATGGCTACACCTTC. It translates to CASSLDSAFNYGYTF.

The V and J genes are TRBV14 and TRBJ2-5; 9 bases fit TRBD1. TRBJ2-7 explains the end of the DNA better; the J call may be wrong. The CDR3 contains 13 residues. Germline values: CDR1 SGHDN, CDR2 FVKESK. The CDR3 reads CASSPGQGREQYF. In DNA form, the CDR3 reads TGTGCCAGCAGCCCGGGACAGGGTCGCGAGCAGTACTTC.

This chain links TRBV27 with TRBJ1-6; D gene unclear. The ends were cut back, 5 bases at V and 10 bases at J, with 18 bases in the middle. This CDR3 comprises 15 residues. Germline CDR1 is MNHEY and CDR2 is SMNVEV (reference sequence). DNA for the CDR3: TGTGCCAGCAGTCCGACAATGTCGGAATACTCACCCCTCCACTTT. It translates to CASSPTMSEYSPLHF.

The rearrangement joins TRBV2 to TRBJ1-5, with a possible D match to TRBD1 (6 bases). The V end was cut by 7 bases, the J end by 3 bases, with 10 bases between. Germline loops: CDR1 SNHLY, CDR2 FYNNEI. The CDR3 totals 13 residues. CDR3 sequence: CASKQGINQPQHF. Written as DNA, the CDR3 is TGTGCCAGCAAGCAGGGGATCAATCAGCCCCAGCATTTT.

V is TRBV28 and J is TRBJ2-7; TRBD1 might be the D (5 bases). The CDR3 extends over 15 amino acids. Germline CDR1 MDHEN, CDR2 SYDVKM. The V end was cut by 3 bases, the J end by 5 bases, with 17 bases between. The CDR3 DNA follows: TGTGCCAGCAGTTTTTCCGACAGATATAGGGACGAGCAGTACTTC. Residues: CASSFSDRYRDEQYF.

This chain uses TRBV2 with TRBJ1-1; 8 positions agree with TRBD1. This CDR3 is built from 16 residues. Losses at the gene ends were 8 bases for V and 1 base for J; bases not matched to a gene: 12. Germline lookup yields CDR1 SNHLY and CDR2 FYNNEI. In nucleotides, the CDR3 is TGTGCCAGCTCGAGGGGAACAGGGGGGGAGAACACTGAAGCTTTCTTT. Protein: CASSRGTGGENTEAFF.

The chain employs TRBV25-1 and TRBJ1-2, with D unresolved. Germline V gene sequence: CDR1 MGHDK, CDR2 SYGVNS. The CDR3 loop spans 16 amino acids. Deletions cut 3 bases from V and 0 bases from J, with 14 bases between. The CDR3 bases are TGTGCCAGCAGTGAGAATGGGTACAGCCCTAACTATGGCTACACCTTC. Translated, it gives CASSENGYSPNYGYTF.

The chain couples TRBV4-1 to TRBJ1-5, with D possibly being TRBD1 (5 bases). Germline values: CDR1 MGHRA, CDR2 YSYEKL. The CDR3 is 14 amino acids. Trimming shortened V by 5 bases and J by 7 bases, and 15 bases separated the two germline ends. Here the CDR3 reads CASSLSQGFQPQHF. The CDR3, as DNA: TGCGCCAGCAGCTTATCTCAGGGTTTCCAGCCCCAGCATTTT.

The chain has TRBV29-1 and TRBJ2-3; a weak D match, TRBD2 (5 bases). CDR1 is SQVTM, CDR2 ANQGSEA, per germline. Between the trimmed V and J ends, which lost 6 bases and 4 bases, there was a span of 8 bases. The length of the CDR3 is 11 residues. In nucleotides, the CDR3 is TGCAGCGTAGACGGGGCAGATACGCAGTATTTT. Its translation: CSVDGADTQYF.

The chain links TRBV19 to TRBJ1-3; D is perhaps TRBD1 (6 bases). Trimming removed 6 bases at V and 0 bases at J, with 12 bases between. Looked up from germline, CDR1 is LNHDA and CDR2 is SQIVND (reference sequence). This CDR3 has 15 amino acids. The CDR3 here is CASSNRVHSGNTIYF. CDR3 coding DNA: TGTGCCAGTAGCAACAGGGTTCACTCTGGAAACACCATATATTTT.

The chain is built from TRBV13 and TRBJ2-4; TRBD2 might be the D (6 bases). There are 15 residues in the CDR3. The V gene lost 5 bases and the J gene lost 9 bases, with 20 bases spanning the gap. Germline CDR1 reads PRHDT; CDR2 reads FYEKMQ (reference sequence). The CDR3 bases are TGTGCCAGCAGCACAAACACGGGAGATGGGGGCATTCAGTACTTC. Translating it yields CASSTNTGDGGIQYF.

V and J are TRBV18 and TRBJ1-4, with TRBD1 as a possible D gene (5 bases). The CDR3 has 15 residues. Per the germline V gene, CDR1 is KGHSH and CDR2 is LQKENI. V gave up 3 bases and J gave up 6 bases, with 14 bases separating them. The CDR3 DNA follows: TGTGCCAGCTCACCCCCCCGGGGAGGGGATGAAAAACTGTTTTTT. Translating gives CASSPPRGGDEKLFF. Filled out from reference TRBV18 and TRBJ1-4, the complete variable domain reads NAGVMQNPRHLVRRRGQEARLRCSPMKGHSHVYWYRQLPEEGLKFMVYLQKENIIDESGMPKERFSAEFPKEGPSILRIQQVVRGDSAAYFCASSPPRGGDEKLFFGSGTQLSVL.

V gene TRBV18 combines with J gene TRBJ1-1; 7 nucleotides agree with TRBD1. After removal of 4 bases from V and 3 bases from J, the junction contained 17 bases not matched to a gene. Germline-derived CDR1 and CDR2 are KGHSH and LQKENI. The CDR3 contains 18 residues. Here the CDR3 DNA reads TGTGCCAGCTCACGGGTTAATTTCTACGACAGGGTGGACACTGAAGCTTTCTTT. Translated: CASSRVNFYDRVDTEAFF.

This chain uses TRBV9 with TRBJ2-7; 8 nucleotides agree with TRBD2. Germline CDR1 reads SGDLS; CDR2 reads YYNGEE. V gave up 3 bases and J gave up 5 bases; unmatched junction bases: 7. This CDR3 comprises 14 residues. Here the CDR3 DNA reads TGTGCCAGCAGCGCAAGACTAGCGAGCCACGAGCAGTACTTC. It yields the protein CASSARLASHEQYF.

The chain links TRBV5-8 to TRBJ1-1; the D is unclear. Germline V gene sequence: CDR1 SGHTS, CDR2 YDEGEE. This CDR3 is built from 17 residues. Trimming stripped 0 bases from V and 4 bases from J, with 19 bases between. CDR3 nucleotides: TGTGCCAGCAGCTTGGATCCCATACGGGGTATAGGCACTGAAGCTTTCTTT. Protein sequence: CASSLDPIRGIGTEAFF.

This chain connects TRBV18 to TRBJ2-7; D unclear. CDR1 and CDR2 from the germline V gene are KGHSH and LQKENI. V lost 4 bases, J lost 4 bases, and 14 bases lay in between. CDR3 length: 14 residues. CDR3 loop: CASSLSGDGYEQYF. The CDR3 bases are TGTGCCAGCTCACTATCAGGCGACGGTTACGAGCAGTACTTC.

The chain couples TRBV29-1 to TRBJ1-4; a possible D gene is TRBD1 (5 bases). This CDR3 spans 12 amino acids. V was clipped by 7 bases and J by 6 bases, with 12 bases between them. Germline CDR1 is SQVTM and CDR2 is ANQGSEA. The CDR3 nucleotides are TGCAGCGGGGGCCTTGGGGATGAAAAACTGTTTTTT. It is translated as CSGGLGDEKLFF. The full variable domain, in which reference TRBV29-1 and TRBJ1-4 provide the parts outside the CDR3, is SAVISQKPSRDICQRGTSLTIQCQVDSQVTMMFWYRQQPGQSLTLIATANQGSEATYESGFVIDKFPISRPNLTFSTLTVSNMSPEDSSIYLCSGGLGDEKLFFGSGTQLSVL.

The V gene is TRBV9, the J gene TRBJ1-1; TRBD1 matches at 8 bases. Germline assignment: CDR1 SGDLS and CDR2 YYNGEE. This CDR3 is 14 amino acids long. V lost 0 bases, J lost 7 bases, and 5 bases stayed unmatched. The CDR3 DNA follows: TGTGCCAGCAGCGTAGTTTCAGGGGGCAGTGAAGCTTTCTTT. It codes for CASSVVSGGSEAFF.

This chain links TRBV19 with TRBJ1-5, with 8 bases identical to TRBD1. The CDR3 loop spans 14 amino acids. V lost 7 bases and J lost 5; bases outside the gene matches: 7. Germline CDR1 LNHDA, CDR2 SQIVND (reference sequence). CDR3 bases: TGTGCCAGTAAGGGGGACAGGACAGATCAGCCCCAGCATTTT. As protein: CASKGDRTDQPQHF.

V and J are TRBV27 and TRBJ1-3; D is possibly TRBD1 (5 bases). CDR1 is MNHEY and CDR2 is SMNVEV in the germline V gene (reference sequence). Between the trimmed V and J ends, which lost 4 bases and 4 bases, there was a span of 17 bases. The CDR3 runs 16 residues. This CDR3 reads CASSSDRTHAGNTIYF. As DNA, the CDR3 is TGTGCCAGCAGTTCGGATAGGACACATGCCGGAAACACCATATATTTT.

The rearrangement uses TRBV27 and TRBJ2-3; 7 bases are a match to TRBD1. V shed 5 bases and J 2 bases; nucleotides not matched to a gene: 7. CDR3 length: 15 amino acids. Germline V gene lookup returns CDR1 MNHEY and CDR2 SMNVEV (reference sequence). The chain's CDR3 is CASSPGQTFTDTQYF. The CDR3 DNA reads TGTGCCAGCAGTCCGGGACAGACCTTCACAGATACGCAGTATTTT.